This passage covers 3 T cell receptor beta chains from one sample sequenced in a study of control samples from healthy donors and cancer patients. The protocol was immunoSEQ multiplex PCR, while the TCRdb copy is restricted to in-frame clones and leaves out a portion. The data contain approximately 94,000 clones, 80% to 95% of them seen just once; the ten biggest clones take up roughly 0.9%. The sequenced material came from blood. All receptors come from a woman under 40 in good health.

The J gene is TRBJ2-1, the V gene TRBV7-9; 15 nucleotides agree with TRBD2. The CDR3 has 19 residues. The germline V gene has CDR1 SEHNR and CDR2 FQNEAQ (reference sequence). The ends lost 5 bases at V and 10 bases at J; junction bases unmatched: 18. The CDR3 DNA reads TGTGCCAGCAGCCTCGGACACCGCGGACTAGCGGGAGGGCCAAGGGAGCAGTTCTTC. This codes for CASSLGHRGLAGGPREQFF.

This chain connects TRBV18 to TRBJ1-4, with D uncertain. Per germline, CDR1 KGHSH and CDR2 LQKENI. V shed 2 bases and J shed 10 bases, with 17 bases lying between them. The CDR3 loop spans 15 amino acids. Written as DNA, the CDR3 is TGTGCCAGCTCACCAGGGCTACAGACGGGTGTAAAACTGTTTTTT. This sequence encodes CASSPGLQTGVKLFF.

The chain combines TRBV9 with TRBJ2-1; 12 bases are a match to TRBD2. The CDR3 covers 16 residues. V lost 0 bases and J lost 4; bases outside the gene matches: 2. The V gene's germline CDR1 is SGDLS and CDR2 YYNGEE. The chain's CDR3 is CASSVEGTSGYNEQFF. In nucleotides, the CDR3 is TGTGCCAGCAGCGTAGAGGGGACTAGCGGGTACAATGAGCAGTTCTTC.